Listed below are T cell receptor beta chains from one sample, sequenced in a study of T-cell memory formation after mild COVID-19. TCRdb re-called the 5' RACE reads with MiXCR, one entry per CDR3 protein. The sample lists roughly 200,000 distinct CDR3 sequences; around 17% were seen once. The material sequenced was PBMCs or a T cell subset sorted from them (not recorded which). The receptors stem from an adult woman who had mild COVID-19 (a few samples of this study predate the infection). Cell type and time point are not known. Both conserved end residues are part of each CDR3. D genes are given only for firm matches. Clone size is given for some rows only: seen once, a few or many times, or a class if the clone is expanded.

clone size: few; V gene: TRBV6-6; J gene: TRBJ2-5; D gene: TRBD2; CDR3 protein: CASSAEGLAGQETQYF; CDR3 DNA: TGTGCCAGCAGTGCTGAGGGACTAGCGGGGCAAGAGACCCAGTACTTC
clone size: few; V gene: TRBV20-1; J gene: TRBJ1-4; D gene: NA; CDR3 protein: CSAREGTSNEKLFF; CDR3 DNA: TGCAGTGCTAGAGAAGGGACATCGAATGAAAAACTGTTTTTT
clone size: few; V gene: TRBV29-1; J gene: TRBJ2-1; D gene: NA; CDR3 protein: CSVGRESSYNEQFF; CDR3 DNA: TGCAGCGTTGGCCGGGAGAGCTCCTACAATGAGCAGTTCTTC
clone size: few; V gene: TRBV30; J gene: TRBJ1-5; D gene: NA; CDR3 protein: CAWSVHGSGSQPQHF; CDR3 DNA: TGTGCCTGGAGTGTACACGGGAGCGGTAGTCAGCCCCAGCATTTT
clone size: few; V gene: TRBV24-1; J gene: TRBJ2-5; D gene: TRBD2; CDR3 protein: CATSLTGTSVETQYF; CDR3 DNA: TGTGCCACCAGCCTTACCGGGACTAGCGTCGAGACCCAGTACTTC
clone size: NA; V gene: TRBV27; J gene: TRBJ1-5; D gene: NA; CDR3 protein: CASKPGPLGNQPQHF; CDR3 DNA: TGTGCCAGCAAGCCAGGGCCCCTCGGCAATCAGCCCCAGCATTTT
clone size: NA; V gene: TRBV24-1; J gene: TRBJ1-1; D gene: TRBD1; CDR3 protein: CATSDETGLKAFF; CDR3 DNA: TGTGCCACCAGTGACGAGACAGGGTTGAAAGCTTTCTTT
clone size: few; V gene: TRBV20-1; J gene: TRBJ1-2; D gene: TRBD1; CDR3 protein: CSARDSDRGYGYTF; CDR3 DNA: TGCAGTGCTAGAGATTCGGACAGGGGTTATGGCTACACCTTC
clone size: few; V gene: TRBV5-1; J gene: TRBJ2-1; D gene: TRBD1; CDR3 protein: CASSLDRTGGYNEQFF; CDR3 DNA: TGCGCCAGCAGCTTGGATCGGACAGGGGGCTACAATGAGCAGTTCTTC
clone size: NA; V gene: TRBV29-1; J gene: TRBJ2-4; D gene: TRBD1; CDR3 protein: CSVVQQGERAKNIQYF; CDR3 DNA: TGCAGCGTCGTCCAACAGGGGGAGCGGGCCAAAAACATTCAGTACTTC
clone size: NA; V gene: TRBV9; J gene: TRBJ1-6; D gene: TRBD1; CDR3 protein: CASSAGQGAYNSPLHF; CDR3 DNA: TGTGCCAGCAGCGCAGGACAGGGGGCCTATAATTCACCCCTCCACTTT
clone size: few; V gene: TRBV21-1; J gene: TRBJ2-2; D gene: NA; CDR3 protein: CASSKDRSPCGELFF; CDR3 DNA: TGTGCCAGCAGCAAAGACAGGAGTCCGTGCGGGGAGCTGTTTTTT
clone size: few; V gene: TRBV5-1; J gene: TRBJ2-3; D gene: TRBD2; CDR3 protein: CASSLIMRRELSDTQYF; CDR3 DNA: TGCGCCAGCAGCTTGATCATGCGGCGGGAGCTTTCAGATACGCAGTATTTT
clone size: NA; V gene: TRBV7-9; J gene: TRBJ1-1; D gene: NA; CDR3 protein: CASSSEAFF; CDR3 DNA: TGTGCCAGCAGCTCTGAAGCTTTCTTT
clone size: NA; V gene: TRBV20-1; J gene: TRBJ1-2; D gene: NA; CDR3 protein: CSARDIRPRGFYGYTF; CDR3 DNA: TGCAGTGCTAGAGATATTAGGCCGAGAGGGTTCTATGGCTACACCTTC
clone size: NA; V gene: TRBV5-2; J gene: TRBJ2-2; D gene: NA; CDR3 protein: CASNAHGRSGGGELFF; CDR3 DNA: TGTGCCAGCAACGCCCACGGGCGCTCGGGTGGCGGGGAGCTGTTTTTT
clone size: NA; V gene: TRBV20-1; J gene: TRBJ2-1; D gene: NA; CDR3 protein: CSVRRGHDEQFF; CDR3 DNA: TGCAGTGTTCGACGGGGACACGATGAGCAGTTCTTC
clone size: NA; V gene: TRBV5-1; J gene: TRBJ1-4; D gene: TRBD1; CDR3 protein: CASSSNGQVVNEKLFF; CDR3 DNA: TGCGCCAGCAGCTCCAACGGACAGGTTGTAAATGAAAAACTGTTTTTT
clone size: few; V gene: TRBV9; J gene: TRBJ2-5; D gene: NA; CDR3 protein: CASSVDAGRETQYF; CDR3 DNA: TGTGCCAGCAGCGTAGACGCAGGGAGGGAGACCCAGTACTTC
clone size: once; V gene: TRBV7-8; J gene: TRBJ2-1; D gene: NA; CDR3 protein: CASSLAGSVFHEQFF; CDR3 DNA: TGTGCCAGCAGCTTGGCCGGATCTGTCTTCCATGAGCAGTTCTTC
clone size: NA; V gene: TRBV3-1; J gene: TRBJ1-1; D gene: NA; CDR3 protein: CASSQAGLEAFF; CDR3 DNA: TGTGCCAGCAGCCAAGCTGGACTTGAAGCTTTCTTT
clone size: few; V gene: TRBV5-1; J gene: TRBJ2-3; D gene: NA; CDR3 protein: CASTRDQPQDTQYF; CDR3 DNA: TGCGCCAGTACCCGGGACCAACCACAAGATACGCAGTATTTT
clone size: few; V gene: TRBV20-1; J gene: TRBJ1-2; D gene: TRBD1; CDR3 protein: CSARRGTGINYGYTF; CDR3 DNA: TGCAGTGCTAGACGGGGGACAGGAATAAACTATGGCTACACCTTC
clone size: NA; V gene: TRBV12-3/TRBV12-4; J gene: TRBJ1-2; D gene: TRBD1; CDR3 protein: CASSLGDRGPYGYTF; CDR3 DNA: TGTGCCAGCAGTTTAGGGGACAGGGGGCCGTATGGCTACACCTTC
clone size: few; V gene: TRBV20-1; J gene: TRBJ2-7; D gene: TRBD2; CDR3 protein: CSARMGLAGANEQYF; CDR3 DNA: TGCAGTGCTAGAATGGGACTAGCGGGAGCCAACGAGCAGTACTTC
clone size: NA; V gene: TRBV6-5; J gene: TRBJ2-3; D gene: TRBD2; CDR3 protein: CASSSTSSGASTDTQYF; CDR3 DNA: TGTGCCAGCAGTTCCACCTCTAGCGGGGCTAGCACAGATACGCAGTATTTT
clone size: few; V gene: TRBV7-9; J gene: TRBJ2-1; D gene: TRBD1; CDR3 protein: CASSPGQGGEQFF; CDR3 DNA: TGTGCCAGCAGCCCCGGACAGGGAGGTGAGCAGTTCTTC
clone size: few; V gene: TRBV11-2; J gene: TRBJ2-7; D gene: TRBD2; CDR3 protein: CASSSGLAGVGEQYF; CDR3 DNA: TGTGCCAGCAGCTCGGGACTAGCGGGAGTAGGCGAGCAGTACTTC
clone size: NA; V gene: TRBV5-1; J gene: TRBJ2-7; D gene: NA; CDR3 protein: CASSLRDEQYF; CDR3 DNA: TGCGCCAGCAGCTTAAGGGACGAGCAGTACTTC
clone size: few; V gene: TRBV28; J gene: TRBJ2-1; D gene: TRBD2; CDR3 protein: CASSIATSGSYEQFF; CDR3 DNA: TGTGCCAGCAGCATCGCAACTAGCGGGAGTTATGAGCAGTTCTTC
clone size: many; V gene: TRBV3-1; J gene: TRBJ2-2; D gene: NA; CDR3 protein: CASSQRGQNTGELFF; CDR3 DNA: TGTGCCAGCAGCCAACGTGGACAGAACACCGGGGAGCTGTTTTTT
clone size: NA; V gene: TRBV15; J gene: TRBJ2-7; D gene: NA; CDR3 protein: CATSIPYNEQYF; CDR3 DNA: TGTGCCACCAGCATCCCCTATAACGAGCAGTACTTC
clone size: few; V gene: TRBV15; J gene: TRBJ2-5; D gene: TRBD1; CDR3 protein: CATSREGTVRETQYF; CDR3 DNA: TGTGCCACCAGCAGAGAGGGGACAGTGAGGGAGACCCAGTACTTC
clone size: NA; V gene: TRBV6-5; J gene: TRBJ2-7; D gene: NA; CDR3 protein: CASSYSGTLAYEQYF; CDR3 DNA: TGTGCCAGCAGTTACTCTGGGACCCTAGCTTACGAGCAGTACTTC
clone size: NA; V gene: TRBV5-5; J gene: TRBJ2-2; D gene: NA; CDR3 protein: CASSSYSTGELFF; CDR3 DNA: TGTGCCAGCAGCTCCTACTCCACCGGGGAGCTGTTTTTT
clone size: NA; V gene: TRBV10-3; J gene: TRBJ1-5; D gene: NA; CDR3 protein: CAVGGANNQPQHF; CDR3 DNA: TGTGCCGTAGGAGGCGCGAACAATCAGCCCCAGCATTTT
clone size: few; V gene: TRBV5-1; J gene: TRBJ2-2; D gene: NA; CDR3 protein: CASSLEVSSNTGELFF; CDR3 DNA: TGCGCCAGCAGCTTGGAGGTGTCTTCGAACACCGGGGAGCTGTTTTTT
clone size: NA; V gene: TRBV20-1; J gene: TRBJ2-7; D gene: NA; CDR3 protein: CSAQGSYEQYF; CDR3 DNA: TGCAGTGCTCAGGGGTCCTACGAGCAGTACTTC
clone size: few; V gene: TRBV4-1; J gene: TRBJ2-3; D gene: TRBD2; CDR3 protein: CASSQDGTSGGGDTQYF; CDR3 DNA: TGCGCCAGCAGCCAAGATGGGACTAGCGGGGGCGGAGATACGCAGTATTTT
clone size: NA; V gene: TRBV30; J gene: TRBJ2-3; D gene: NA; CDR3 protein: CAWSGPGHPTDTQYF; CDR3 DNA: TGTGCCTGGAGTGGGCCGGGCCACCCCACAGATACGCAGTATTTT
clone size: few; V gene: TRBV9; J gene: TRBJ2-3; D gene: NA; CDR3 protein: CASSVLSTDTQYF; CDR3 DNA: TGTGCCAGCAGCGTCCTTTCTACAGATACGCAGTATTTT
clone size: many; V gene: TRBV4-1; J gene: TRBJ2-5; D gene: NA; CDR3 protein: CASSFNFRDTQETQYF; CDR3 DNA: TGCGCCAGCAGTTTCAATTTCCGGGACACCCAAGAGACCCAGTACTTC
clone size: few; V gene: TRBV6-5; J gene: TRBJ1-3; D gene: NA; CDR3 protein: CASRIGVSGNTIYF; CDR3 DNA: TGTGCCAGCAGAATCGGGGTCTCTGGAAACACCATATATTTT
clone size: few; V gene: TRBV4-1; J gene: TRBJ2-2; D gene: TRBD1; CDR3 protein: CASSQGRQGPNTGELFF; CDR3 DNA: TGCGCCAGCAGCCAAGGTCGACAGGGGCCGAACACCGGGGAGCTGTTTTTT
clone size: NA; V gene: TRBV13; J gene: TRBJ1-2; D gene: TRBD1; CDR3 protein: CASSWTGSFYGYTF; CDR3 DNA: TGTGCCAGCAGCTGGACAGGGTCCTTCTATGGCTACACCTTC
clone size: NA; V gene: TRBV30; J gene: TRBJ1-1; D gene: NA; CDR3 protein: CAWSPPYTEAFF; CDR3 DNA: TGTGCCTGGAGTCCCCCCTACACTGAAGCTTTCTTT
clone size: NA; V gene: TRBV24-1; J gene: TRBJ2-1; D gene: TRBD1; CDR3 protein: CATSDSAGGRWEQFF; CDR3 DNA: TGTGCCACCAGTGATTCGGCAGGGGGCAGGTGGGAGCAGTTCTTC